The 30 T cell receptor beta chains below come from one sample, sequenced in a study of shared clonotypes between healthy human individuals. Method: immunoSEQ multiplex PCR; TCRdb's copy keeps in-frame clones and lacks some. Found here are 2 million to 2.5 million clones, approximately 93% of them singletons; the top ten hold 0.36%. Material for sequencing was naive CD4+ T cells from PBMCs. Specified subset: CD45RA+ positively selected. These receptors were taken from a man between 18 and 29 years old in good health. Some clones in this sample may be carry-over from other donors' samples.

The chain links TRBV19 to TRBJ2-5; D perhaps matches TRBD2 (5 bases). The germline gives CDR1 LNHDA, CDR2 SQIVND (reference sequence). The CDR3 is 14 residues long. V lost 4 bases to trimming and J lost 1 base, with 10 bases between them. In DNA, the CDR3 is TGTGCCAGTAGTAAATCGGGATTCCAAGAGACCCAGTACTTC. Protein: CASSKSGFQETQYF.

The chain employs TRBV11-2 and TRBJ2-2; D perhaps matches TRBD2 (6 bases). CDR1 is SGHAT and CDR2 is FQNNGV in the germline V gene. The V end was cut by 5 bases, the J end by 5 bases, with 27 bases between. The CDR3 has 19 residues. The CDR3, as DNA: TGTGCCAGCAGCCCTACAGGCGAACTAGCCACAAAGGGGACCGGGGAGCTGTTTTTT. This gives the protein CASSPTGELATKGTGELFF.

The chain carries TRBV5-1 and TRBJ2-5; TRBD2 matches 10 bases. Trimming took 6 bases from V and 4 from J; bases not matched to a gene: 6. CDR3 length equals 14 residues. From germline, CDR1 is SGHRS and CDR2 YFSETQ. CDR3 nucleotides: TGCGCCAGCAATAAATTAGCGGGAGGAGAGACCCAGTACTTC. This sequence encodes CASNKLAGGETQYF.

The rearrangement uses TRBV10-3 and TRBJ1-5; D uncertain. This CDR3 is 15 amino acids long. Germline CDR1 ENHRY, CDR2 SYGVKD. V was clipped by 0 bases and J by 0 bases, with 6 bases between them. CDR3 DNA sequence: TGTGCCATCAGTGAGTCAAGTTATAGCAATCAGCCCCAGCATTTT. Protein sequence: CAISESSYSNQPQHF.

CDR3 residues: CASSWLRGDYGYTF. CDR3 bases: TGTGCCAGCAGTTGGCTGCGGGGGGACTATGGCTACACCTTC. The chain uses TRBV6-1 and TRBJ1-2; the D gene is possibly TRBD1 (5 bases). Germline CDR1 MNHNS, CDR2 SASEGT. This CDR3 has 14 amino acids. The germline V and J ends were trimmed by 5 bases and 3 bases, with 13 bases remaining between them.

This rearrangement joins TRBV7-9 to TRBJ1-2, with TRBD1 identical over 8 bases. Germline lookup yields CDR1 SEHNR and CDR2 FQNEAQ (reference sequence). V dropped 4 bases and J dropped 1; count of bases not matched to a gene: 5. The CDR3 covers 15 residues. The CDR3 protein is CASSYGQGLNYGYTF. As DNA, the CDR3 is TGTGCCAGCAGCTATGGACAGGGCCTTAACTATGGCTACACCTTC.

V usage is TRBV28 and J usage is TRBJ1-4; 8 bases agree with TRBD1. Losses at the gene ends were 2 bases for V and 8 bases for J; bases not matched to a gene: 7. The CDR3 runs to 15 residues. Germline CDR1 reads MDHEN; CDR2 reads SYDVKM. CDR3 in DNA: TGTGCCAGCAGTTTACCGACAGGGGAGCGCGAAAAACTGTTTTTT. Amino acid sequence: CASSLPTGEREKLFF.

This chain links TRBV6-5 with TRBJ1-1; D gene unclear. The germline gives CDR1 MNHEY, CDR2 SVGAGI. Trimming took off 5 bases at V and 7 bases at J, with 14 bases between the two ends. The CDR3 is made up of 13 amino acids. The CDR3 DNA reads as TGTGCCAGCAGTATGACCTTGCTCAATGAAGCTTTCTTT. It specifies CASSMTLLNEAFF.

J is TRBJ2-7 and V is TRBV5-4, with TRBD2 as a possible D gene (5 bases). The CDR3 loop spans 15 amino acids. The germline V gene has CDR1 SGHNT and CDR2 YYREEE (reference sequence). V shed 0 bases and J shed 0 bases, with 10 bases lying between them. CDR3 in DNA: TGTGCCAGCAGCTTGGGTCTAGACTACTCCTACGAGCAGTACTTC. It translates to CASSLGLDYSYEQYF.

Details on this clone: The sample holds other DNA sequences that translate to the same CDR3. The DNA of the CDR3 is TGTGCCAGCAGTTTTCGAGATCAGCCCCAGCATTTT. Residues: CASSFRDQPQHF. The chain is built from TRBV28 and TRBJ1-5; D ambiguous. The germline V gene has CDR1 MDHEN and CDR2 SYDVKM. This CDR3 is built from 12 residues. The V end was cut by 3 bases, the J end by 5 bases, with 5 bases between.

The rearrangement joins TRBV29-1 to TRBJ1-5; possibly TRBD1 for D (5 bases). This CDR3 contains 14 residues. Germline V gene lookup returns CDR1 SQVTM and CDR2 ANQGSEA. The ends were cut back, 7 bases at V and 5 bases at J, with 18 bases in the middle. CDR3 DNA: TGCAGCGCGGGCATAAACGGGGGTGATCAGCCCCAGCATTTT. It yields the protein CSAGINGGDQPQHF.

CDR3 sequence: CASSPQRHTEAFF. The DNA for the CDR3 is TGTGCCAGCAGCCCGCAACGACACACTGAAGCTTTCTTT. This chain links TRBV7-3 with TRBJ1-1; no firm D call. Germline assignment: CDR1 SGHTA and CDR2 FQGTGA. The CDR3 is 13 amino acids. Trimming took off 5 bases at V and 3 bases at J, with 10 bases between the two ends.

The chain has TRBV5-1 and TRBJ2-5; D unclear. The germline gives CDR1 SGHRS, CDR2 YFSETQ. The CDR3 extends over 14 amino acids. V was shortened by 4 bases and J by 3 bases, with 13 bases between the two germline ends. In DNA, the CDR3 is TGCGCCAGCAGCCCGGCGGTCTGGGAAGAGACCCAGTACTTC. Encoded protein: CASSPAVWEETQYF.

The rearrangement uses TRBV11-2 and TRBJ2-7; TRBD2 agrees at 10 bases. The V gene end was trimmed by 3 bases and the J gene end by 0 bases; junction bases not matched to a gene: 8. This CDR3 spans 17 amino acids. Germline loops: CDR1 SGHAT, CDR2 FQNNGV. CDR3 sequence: CASSLIAGGRSSYEQYF. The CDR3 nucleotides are TGTGCCAGCAGCTTGATAGCGGGAGGTAGGAGCTCCTACGAGCAGTACTTC.

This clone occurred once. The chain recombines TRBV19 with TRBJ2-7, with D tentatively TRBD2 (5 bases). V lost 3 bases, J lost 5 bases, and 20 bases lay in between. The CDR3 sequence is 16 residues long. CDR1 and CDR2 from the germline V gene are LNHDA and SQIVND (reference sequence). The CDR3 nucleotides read TGTGCCAGTAGTATGGTCTTTGGCCGGGATCGGCACGAGCAGTACTTC. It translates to CASSMVFGRDRHEQYF.

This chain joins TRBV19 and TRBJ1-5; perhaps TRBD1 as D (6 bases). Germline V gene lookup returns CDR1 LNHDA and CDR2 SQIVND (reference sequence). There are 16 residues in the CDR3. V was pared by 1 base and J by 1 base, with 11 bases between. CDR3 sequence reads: CASSIVLGGSNQPQHF. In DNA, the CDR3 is TGTGCCAGTAGTATAGTGCTGGGGGGCAGCAATCAGCCCCAGCATTTT. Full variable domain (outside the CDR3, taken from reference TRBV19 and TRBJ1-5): DGGITQSPKYLFRKEGQNVTLSCEQNLNHDAMYWYRQDPGQGLRLIYYSQIVNDFQKGDIAEGYSVSREKKESFPLTVTSAQKNPTAFYLCASSIVLGGSNQPQHFGDGTRLSIL.

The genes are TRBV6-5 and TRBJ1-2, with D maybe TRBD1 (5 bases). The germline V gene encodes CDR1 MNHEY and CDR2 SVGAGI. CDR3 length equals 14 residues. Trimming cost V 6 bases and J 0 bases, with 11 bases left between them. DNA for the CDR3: TGTGCCAGCAGCCAACAGGCGACTAACTATGGCTACACCTTC. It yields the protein CASSQQATNYGYTF.

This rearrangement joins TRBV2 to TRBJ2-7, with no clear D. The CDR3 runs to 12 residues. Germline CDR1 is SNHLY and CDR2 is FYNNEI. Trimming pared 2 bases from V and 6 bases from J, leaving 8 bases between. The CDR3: CASSELASEQYF. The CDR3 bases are TGTGCCAGCAGTGAATTGGCGAGCGAGCAGTACTTC.

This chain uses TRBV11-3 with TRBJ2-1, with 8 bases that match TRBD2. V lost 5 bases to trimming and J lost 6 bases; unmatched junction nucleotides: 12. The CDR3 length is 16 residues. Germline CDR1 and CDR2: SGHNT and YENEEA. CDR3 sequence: CASSPGWASGPNEQFF. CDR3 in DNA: TGTGCCAGCAGCCCGGGTTGGGCTAGCGGGCCCAATGAGCAGTTCTTC.

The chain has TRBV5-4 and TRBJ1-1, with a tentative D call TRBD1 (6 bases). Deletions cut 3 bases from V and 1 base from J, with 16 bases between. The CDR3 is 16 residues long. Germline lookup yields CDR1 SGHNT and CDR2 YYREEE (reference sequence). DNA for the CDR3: TGTGCCAGCAGCTCTAGAAACAGGGCCAAGAACACTGAAGCTTTCTTT. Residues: CASSSRNRAKNTEAFF.

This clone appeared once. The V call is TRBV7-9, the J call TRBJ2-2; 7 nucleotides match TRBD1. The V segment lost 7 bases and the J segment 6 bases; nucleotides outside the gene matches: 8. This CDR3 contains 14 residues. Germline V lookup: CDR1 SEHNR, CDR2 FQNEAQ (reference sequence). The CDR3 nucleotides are TGTGCCAGCACCGGGACAGTGAAAGCCGGGGAGCTGTTTTTT. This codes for CASTGTVKAGELFF.

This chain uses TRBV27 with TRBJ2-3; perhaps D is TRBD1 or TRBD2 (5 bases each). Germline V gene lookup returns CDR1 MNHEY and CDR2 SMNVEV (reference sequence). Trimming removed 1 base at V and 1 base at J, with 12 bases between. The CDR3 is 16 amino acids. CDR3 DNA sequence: TGTGCCAGCAGTTTATATCTGGGGGAAGGCACAGATACGCAGTATTTT. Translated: CASSLYLGEGTDTQYF.

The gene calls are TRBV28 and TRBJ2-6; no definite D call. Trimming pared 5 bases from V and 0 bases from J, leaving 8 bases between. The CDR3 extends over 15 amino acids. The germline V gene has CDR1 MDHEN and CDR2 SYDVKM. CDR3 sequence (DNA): TGTGCCAGCAGTGGCCGGGCCTCTGGGGCCAACGTCCTGACTTTC. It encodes CASSGRASGANVLTF. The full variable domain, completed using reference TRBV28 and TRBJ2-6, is DVKVTQSSRYLVKRTGEKVFLECVQDMDHENMFWYRQDPGLGLRLIYFSYDVKMKEKGDIPEGYSVSREKKERFSLILESASTNQTSMYLCASSGRASGANVLTFGAGSRLTVL.

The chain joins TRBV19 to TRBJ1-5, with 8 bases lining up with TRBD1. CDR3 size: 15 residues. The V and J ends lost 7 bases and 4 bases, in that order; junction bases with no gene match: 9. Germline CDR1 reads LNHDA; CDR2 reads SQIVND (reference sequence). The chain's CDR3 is CASTTTGVGNQPQHF. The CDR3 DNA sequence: TGTGCCAGTACCACGACAGGGGTTGGGAATCAGCCCCAGCATTTT.

The CDR3 is CASSQGKAGGSYNEQFF. CDR3 DNA: TGCGCCAGCAGCCAAGGAAAAGCGGGAGGCTCCTACAATGAGCAGTTCTTC. V usage is TRBV4-1 and J usage is TRBJ2-1, with TRBD2 matching 9 bases. The V gene end was trimmed by 1 base and the J gene end by 0 bases; junction bases not matched to a gene: 4. The CDR3 covers 17 residues. Per the germline V gene, CDR1 is MGHRA and CDR2 is YSYEKL.

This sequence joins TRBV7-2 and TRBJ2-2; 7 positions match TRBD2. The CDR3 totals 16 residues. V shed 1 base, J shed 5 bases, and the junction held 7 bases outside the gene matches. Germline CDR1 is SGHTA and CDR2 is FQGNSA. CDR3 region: CASSLGRGSGTGELFF. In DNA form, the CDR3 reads TGTGCCAGCAGCTTAGGAAGAGGTAGCGGGACCGGGGAGCTGTTTTTT.

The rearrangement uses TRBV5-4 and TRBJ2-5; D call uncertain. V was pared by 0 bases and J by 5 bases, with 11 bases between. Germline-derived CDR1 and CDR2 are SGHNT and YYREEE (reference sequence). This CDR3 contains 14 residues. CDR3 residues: CASSLESRAETQYF. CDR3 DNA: TGTGCCAGCAGCTTGGAGTCCCGCGCGGAGACCCAGTACTTC.

This CDR3 reads CAISRAGAGAAQYF. Here the CDR3 DNA reads TGTGCCATCAGTCGGGCAGGGGCTGGGGCGGCCCAGTACTTC. J is TRBJ2-5 and V is TRBV10-3; tentatively, D is TRBD1 (6 bases). The CDR3 has 14 residues. V shed 5 bases and J shed 9 bases, with 19 bases lying between them. Germline assignment: CDR1 ENHRY and CDR2 SYGVKD.

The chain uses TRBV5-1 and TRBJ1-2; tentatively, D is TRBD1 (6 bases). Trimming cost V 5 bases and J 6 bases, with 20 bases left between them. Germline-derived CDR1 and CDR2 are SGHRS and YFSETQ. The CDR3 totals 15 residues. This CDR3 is CASRSQGGTFDGYTF. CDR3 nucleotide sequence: TGCGCCAGCAGGTCGCAAGGGGGGACCTTCGATGGCTACACCTTC.

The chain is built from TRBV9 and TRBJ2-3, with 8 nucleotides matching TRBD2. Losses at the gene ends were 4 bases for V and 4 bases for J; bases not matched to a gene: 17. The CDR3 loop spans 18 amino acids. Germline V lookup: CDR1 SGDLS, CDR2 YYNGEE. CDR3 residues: CASSFRRGDPDRPDTQYF. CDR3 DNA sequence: TGTGCCAGCAGCTTTAGGCGGGGGGACCCGGACCGGCCAGATACGCAGTATTTT.